What follows are 22 T cell receptor beta chains derived from one specimen sequenced in a study of blood T cell repertoires in COVID-19. The repertoire was sequenced with immunoSEQ multiplex PCR; TCRdb's copy has only in-frame clones and lacks some. Here the sample spans around 140,000 clones, 88% being singletons. The sample consisted of peripheral blood. These receptors were collected from a man in his sixties or seventies with acute or convalescent COVID-19.

V gene TRBV7-9 combines with J gene TRBJ2-1; D possibly corresponds to TRBD2 (6 bases). The CDR3 consists of 15 residues. CDR1 and CDR2 from the germline V gene are SEHNR and FQNEAQ (reference sequence). Deletions cut 5 bases from V and 6 bases from J, with 17 bases between. In nucleotides, the CDR3 is TGTGCCAGCAGCCCCTCCGGGGGTATGGGCAATGAGCAGTTCTTC. It yields the protein CASSPSGGMGNEQFF.

V is TRBV30 and J is TRBJ1-2; D not resolved. Trimming cost V 3 bases and J 8 bases, with 13 bases left between them. This CDR3 has 12 residues. Germline V CDR1 and CDR2: GTSNPN, SVGIG (reference sequence). The CDR3 nucleotides read TGTGCCTGGAGACCGGGGATCGGGGGCTACACCTTC. It codes for CAWRPGIGGYTF.

This clone was observed a few times. The chain links TRBV7-6 to TRBJ2-7; TRBD2 matches 11 bases. From germline, CDR1 is SGHVS and CDR2 FNYEAQ. CDR3 length equals 18 residues. J gave up 4 bases and V 5 bases, and 16 bases lay outside the gene matches. CDR3 bases: TGTGCCAGCAGCCCCCGAAGGGCGACTAGCGGGAAACGTTACGAGCAGTACTTC. This translates into CASSPRRATSGKRYEQYF.

This chain links TRBV7-9 with TRBJ2-3, with 8 positions matching TRBD2. CDR3 size: 18 residues. CDR1 and CDR2 from the germline V gene are SEHNR and FQNEAQ (reference sequence). J lost 0 bases, V lost 8 bases, and 16 bases had no gene match. CDR3 amino acids: CASRTTSGKSISTDTQYF. The DNA for the CDR3 is TGTGCCAGCCGAACCACTAGCGGTAAATCTATTAGCACAGATACGCAGTATTTT.

This clone has only one observation. J is TRBJ1-5 and V is TRBV6-2 or TRBV6-3; D is uncertain. The germline gives CDR1 MNHEY, CDR2 SVGEGT. V lost 2 bases and J 4 bases, leaving 9 bases between the germline ends. The CDR3 is 14 residues long. CDR3 sequence (DNA): TGTGCCAGCAGTTACGGGAGGAGGAATCAGCCCCAGCATTTT. Translated: CASSYGRRNQPQHF.

The chain combines TRBV29-1 with TRBJ2-3, with 7 bases identical to TRBD2. The CDR3 totals 13 residues. J lost 4 bases, V lost 6 bases, and 7 bases had no gene match. CDR1 is SQVTM and CDR2 is ANQGSEA in the germline V gene. DNA for the CDR3: TGCAGCGTGGAGGTGACTAGCTCAGATACGCAGTATTTT. It translates to CSVEVTSSDTQYF.

This chain links TRBV7-2 with TRBJ2-3; 8 positions match TRBD2. This CDR3 is built from 15 residues. Germline CDR1 SGHTA, CDR2 FQGNSA. Trimming took 2 bases from V and 4 from J; bases not matched to a gene: 5. In nucleotides, the CDR3 is TGTGCCAGCAGCTTAACGGGGGGGTATTCAGATACGCAGTATTTT. Translation gives CASSLTGGYSDTQYF.

The chain combines TRBV11-2 with TRBJ1-3; 7 nucleotides line up with TRBD1. This CDR3 is built from 19 residues. V was clipped by 1 base and J by 0 bases; unmatched bases: 12. Germline assignment: CDR1 SGHAT and CDR2 FQNNGV. The CDR3 DNA is TGTGCCAGCAGCTTAGCAGGGACAGCTGCCCAAGTCTCTGGAAACACCATATATTTT. Protein product: CASSLAGTAAQVSGNTIYF.

In this sample, this clone turned up once. J is TRBJ1-4 and V is TRBV6-5; TRBD1 matches 10 bases. Germline CDR1 MNHEY, CDR2 SVGAGI. The CDR3 is 14 amino acids. V trimming: 6 bases; J trimming: 11 bases; junction bases outside the gene matches: 9. The CDR3 spells CASSPGTGAVKLFF. In DNA, the CDR3 is TGTGCCAGCAGCCCCGGGACAGGGGCGGTCAAACTGTTTTTT.

The V gene is TRBV18, the J gene TRBJ1-1, with 9 bases lining up with TRBD1. The CDR3 spans 19 residues. V shed 3 bases, J shed 0 bases, and the junction held 14 bases outside the gene matches. CDR1 is KGHSH, CDR2 LQKENI, per germline. The CDR3 sequence is CASSPIGPGQGRMNTEAFF. Written as DNA, the CDR3 is TGTGCCAGCTCACCCATTGGACCGGGACAGGGAAGGATGAACACTGAAGCTTTCTTT.

This rearrangement joins TRBV5-8 to TRBJ2-1, with D possibly TRBD1 on 6 matching bases. The germline V gene encodes CDR1 SGHTS and CDR2 YDEGEE. Trimming stripped 5 bases from V and 0 bases from J, with 15 bases between. The CDR3 has 16 residues. In DNA, the CDR3 is TGTGCCAGCAGTTATCAGGGGTGGAGCTCCTACAATGAGCAGTTCTTC. This sequence encodes CASSYQGWSSYNEQFF.

The chain's CDR3 is CASSDGSGGAAEQFF. The CDR3 DNA is TGTGCCAGCAGTGACGGGAGCGGGGGGGCCGCTGAGCAGTTCTTC. This chain joins TRBV6-4 and TRBJ2-1; 10 bases are shared with TRBD2. V was pared by 2 bases and J by 9 bases, with 7 bases of the junction left unmatched. CDR1 and CDR2 (germline): MRHNA, SNTAGT. This CDR3 contains 15 residues.

The V and J genes are TRBV28 and TRBJ2-3, with 9 bases that match TRBD2. The CDR3 spans 17 residues. Germline V gene lookup returns CDR1 MDHEN and CDR2 SYDVKM. The V gene end was trimmed by 6 bases and the J gene end by 2 bases; junction bases not matched to a gene: 12. CDR3 in amino acids: CASSSLAGEGVTDTQYF. The DNA for the CDR3 is TGTGCCAGCAGCTCCTTAGCGGGAGAGGGGGTCACAGATACGCAGTATTTT. The complete variable domain, with remaining parts taken from reference TRBV28 and TRBJ2-3, reads DVKVTQSSRYLVKRTGEKVFLECVQDMDHENMFWYRQDPGLGLRLIYFSYDVKMKEKGDIPEGYSVSREKKERFSLILESASTNQTSMYLCASSSLAGEGVTDTQYFGPGTRLTVL.

The V and J genes are TRBV7-9 and TRBJ2-7; 8 bases map to TRBD1. V shed 1 base and J 3 bases; nucleotides not matched to a gene: 2. Germline V gene data show CDR1 as SEHNR and CDR2 as FQNEAQ (reference sequence). The CDR3 has 14 amino acids. In DNA form, the CDR3 reads TGTGCCAGCAGCTTAGGGACAGGGATCTACGAGCAGTACTTC. This sequence encodes CASSLGTGIYEQYF.

CDR3 nucleotides: TGTGCTGAAGGGAGTCGTTTGAACACTGAAGCTTTCTTT. Its translation: CAEGSRLNTEAFF. The J gene is TRBJ1-1, the V gene TRBV24-1; D is unresolved. From germline, CDR1 is KGHDR and CDR2 SFDVKD. CDR3 length: 13 residues.

This chain links TRBV2 with TRBJ2-1; D may be TRBD1 (6 bases). The germline CDR1 and CDR2 sequences are SNHLY and FYNNEI. The CDR3 covers 14 residues. The V end lost 8 bases, the J end lost 2 bases, and 13 bases lay between the germline ends. The CDR3 DNA sequence: TGTGCCAGCCTAGGGACAAGTACCTACAATGAGCAGTTCTTC. Protein: CASLGTSTYNEQFF.

The genes are TRBV2 and TRBJ2-5; 8 nucleotides line up with TRBD2. The trim removed 8 bases at V and 4 bases at J, leaving 18 bases unmatched. CDR1 SNHLY and CDR2 FYNNEI come from the germline V gene. The CDR3 extends over 17 amino acids. The CDR3 loop reads CASANQAGVRARETQYF. CDR3 in DNA: TGTGCCAGCGCTAATCAAGCGGGAGTTAGGGCGAGAGAGACCCAGTACTTC.

The chain joins TRBV6-5 to TRBJ2-1, with 10 bases aligning to TRBD2. V was clipped by 6 bases and J by 4 bases; unmatched bases: 6. This CDR3 has 15 amino acids. CDR1 and CDR2 from the germline V gene are MNHEY and SVGAGI. CDR3 region: CASSYEAGGYNEQFF. The DNA for the CDR3 is TGTGCCAGCAGCTACGAAGCGGGAGGGTACAATGAGCAGTTCTTC.

This rearrangement joins TRBV5-8 to TRBJ1-5; tentative D call: TRBD1 (5 bases). Germline V gene lookup returns CDR1 SGHTS and CDR2 YDEGEE. The CDR3 sequence is 16 residues long. V was cut by 3 bases and J by 3 bases, with 16 bases left in between. CDR3 residues: CASSSLDDRHNQPQHF. The DNA of the CDR3 is TGTGCCAGCAGCTCCTTAGACGACAGACACAATCAGCCCCAGCATTTT. Using reference TRBV5-8 and TRBJ1-5 for the parts outside the CDR3, the full variable domain is EAGVTQSPTHLIKTRGQQATLRCSPISGHTSVYWYQQALGLGLQFLLWYDEGEERNRGNFPPRFSGRQFPNYSSELNVNALELEDSALYLCASSSLDDRHNQPQHFGDGTRLSIL.

The chain has TRBV5-1 and TRBJ1-6, with TRBD1 as a possible D gene (5 bases). Trimming pared 5 bases from V and 10 bases from J, leaving 16 bases between. Germline CDR1 is SGHRS and CDR2 is YFSETQ. The CDR3 extends over 14 amino acids. CDR3 residues: CASREEGRGSPLHF. In nucleotides, the CDR3 is TGCGCCAGCAGGGAGGAGGGGAGAGGATCACCCCTCCACTTT.

V is TRBV19 and J is TRBJ1-5; 9 bases map to TRBD1. The CDR3 runs 15 residues. From germline, CDR1 is LNHDA and CDR2 SQIVND (reference sequence). J was trimmed by 5 bases and V by 5 bases; bases with no gene match: 7. The DNA of the CDR3 is TGTGCCAGTAGTTCGGGACAGGGTTATGATCAGCCCCAGCATTTT. It encodes CASSSGQGYDQPQHF.

The gene calls are TRBV7-8 and TRBJ1-1; D not resolved. This CDR3 has 14 residues. From germline, CDR1 is SGHVS and CDR2 FQNEAQ. V was cut by 5 bases and J by 0 bases, with 10 bases left in between. This chain's CDR3 is CASSLLAVNTEAFF. CDR3 DNA: TGTGCCAGCAGCCTCCTTGCAGTGAACACTGAAGCTTTCTTT.